The 24 T cell receptor beta chains presented below share a single source sample, sequenced in a study of human T cells and chemical hapten exposure. TCRdb re-called the RACE reads with MiXCR, one entry per CDR3 protein. In the table there are approximately 80,000 distinct CDR3 sequences, about 10% of which are singletons. Time point specified: patch test 1, 2 weeks after DPC sensitization. Treatment given: therapeutic diphenylcyclopropenone sensitization with weekly scalp DPC. Specimen: whole blood, collected in connection with sensitization to the hapten diphenylcyclopropenone (DPC). Receptors originate from a woman between 50 and 59 years old with alopecia areata. Some clones in this sample may be carry-over from other donors' samples.

This clonotype was counted at least ten times. This chain uses TRBV14 with TRBJ2-1; D gene unclear. Between the trimmed V and J ends, which lost 3 bases and 12 bases, there was a span of 9 bases. The CDR3 totals 11 residues. CDR1 SGHDN and CDR2 FVKESK come from the germline V gene. This CDR3 reads CASSHSRRQFF. The CDR3, as DNA: TGTGCCAGCAGCCACTCCCGAAGGCAGTTCTTC.

This chain connects TRBV20-1 to TRBJ2-1, with TRBD2 matching over 10 bases. The CDR3 loop spans 15 amino acids. J gave up 6 bases and V 5 bases, and 10 bases lay outside the gene matches. Germline V lookup: CDR1 DFQATT, CDR2 SNEGSKA (reference sequence). CDR3 sequence reads: CSAQKAGGPGNEQFF. The CDR3 nucleotides read TGCAGTGCTCAAAAAGCGGGAGGGCCGGGCAATGAGCAGTTCTTC.

For this clonotype: A much larger clone is a single base away; this may be a read error. V gene TRBV27 combines with J gene TRBJ1-5; D unresolved. The germline V and J ends were trimmed by 7 bases and 0 bases, with 16 bases remaining between them. The CDR3 has 16 amino acids. Germline loops: CDR1 MNHEY, CDR2 SMNVEV (reference sequence). The CDR3 loop is CASINGPLYSNQPQHF. DNA for the CDR3: TGTGCCAGCATCAATGGACCGCTATATAGCAATCAGCCCCAGCATTTT.

This clonotype was detected many times. This chain connects TRBV2 to TRBJ1-1, with D perhaps matching TRBD1 (6 bases). The CDR3 is 15 residues long. V lost 2 bases and J 7 bases, leaving 17 bases between the germline ends. Per germline, CDR1 SNHLY and CDR2 FYNNEI. The CDR3 protein is CASSELSSVGGEAFF. CDR3 nucleotides: TGTGCCAGCAGTGAATTATCGAGTGTAGGGGGTGAAGCTTTCTTT.

Only a few counts were recorded for this clonotype. V usage is TRBV20-1 and J usage is TRBJ2-5, with 14 nucleotides matching TRBD2. The V gene's germline CDR1 is DFQATT and CDR2 SNEGSKA (reference sequence). The length of the CDR3 is 19 residues. Trimming at V came to 1 base and at J to 1 base, leaving 11 bases not matched to a gene. The CDR3 DNA reads TGCAGTGCTAGAGGGGGACTAGCGGGGGCCGACTTATCCCAAGAGACCCAGTACTTC. It encodes CSARGGLAGADLSQETQYF.

This clonotype occurred many times. J is TRBJ2-1 and V is TRBV12-3 or TRBV12-4; 7 bases match TRBD1. V dropped 5 bases and J dropped 8; count of bases not matched to a gene: 9. This CDR3 has 14 residues. CDR3 protein: CASSLTGYRDEQFF. Written as DNA, the CDR3 is TGTGCCAGCAGTCTGACAGGGTATAGGGATGAGCAGTTCTTC.

This clonotype was counted at least ten times. The rearrangement joins TRBV7-2 to TRBJ2-3; D might be TRBD1 or TRBD2, each matching 6 bases. CDR3 length equals 14 residues. From germline, CDR1 is SGHTA and CDR2 FQGNSA. V lost 5 bases and J 3 bases, leaving 12 bases between the germline ends. This chain's CDR3 is CASSLTRGTDTQYF. CDR3 DNA sequence: TGTGCCAGCAGCCTGACTAGGGGGACAGATACGCAGTATTTT.

V and J are TRBV28 and TRBJ1-6; D is perhaps TRBD1 (6 bases). CDR1 and CDR2 (germline): MDHEN, SYDVKM. The CDR3 spans 17 residues. V dropped 3 bases and J dropped 9 bases, with 21 bases sitting between them. CDR3 bases: TGTGCCAGCAGTTTTCTTTACCCCGCAGGGGTAGGTTCACCCCTCCACTTT. Residues: CASSFLYPAGVGSPLHF.

The chain links TRBV9 to TRBJ1-5; 8 bases map to TRBD1. Looked up from germline, CDR1 is SGDLS and CDR2 is YYNGEE. The trim removed 3 bases at V and 5 bases at J, leaving 4 bases unmatched. There are 14 residues in the CDR3. The CDR3 here is CASSGGTGYQPQHF. Written as DNA, the CDR3 is TGTGCCAGCAGCGGAGGGACAGGTTATCAGCCCCAGCATTTT.

This clonotype was counted ten times or more. The V and J genes are TRBV4-1 and TRBJ2-7, with 9 bases identical to TRBD1. V gave up 0 bases and J gave up 0 bases; unmatched junction bases: 6. Germline assignment: CDR1 MGHRA and CDR2 YSYEKL. The CDR3 is 17 residues long. CDR3 in DNA: TGCGCCAGCAGCCAAGAGGCCCCGGACAGGGGCTCCTACGAGCAGTACTTC. Translating it yields CASSQEAPDRGSYEQYF.

The table lists this clonotype with a few counts. This sequence joins TRBV7-2 and TRBJ2-2; 8 positions match TRBD2. V lost 5 bases to trimming and J lost 4 bases; unmatched junction nucleotides: 9. The CDR3 totals 16 residues. CDR1 is SGHTA, CDR2 FQGNSA, per germline. The CDR3 DNA follows: TGTGCCAGCAGCATTACTAGCGGTATGACCACCGGGGAGCTGTTTTTT. Translation gives CASSITSGMTTGELFF.

This clonotype was seen a few times. The chain joins TRBV12-3 or TRBV12-4 to TRBJ2-7; unclear D gene. The CDR3 consists of 15 residues. V gave up 7 bases and J gave up 1 base, with 17 bases separating them. In DNA form, the CDR3 reads TGTGCCAGCACCCCGACCCGGCTGAATTCCTACGAGCAGTACTTC. It is translated as CASTPTRLNSYEQYF.

The J gene is TRBJ2-5, the V gene TRBV19, with D possibly TRBD1 on 5 matching bases. The ends were cut back, 6 bases at V and 2 bases at J, with 16 bases in the middle. Germline lookup yields CDR1 LNHDA and CDR2 SQIVND (reference sequence). The CDR3 covers 15 residues. CDR3 nucleotide sequence: TGTGCCAGTAGGGGATCGGGTCAGGGACAAGAGACCCAGTACTTC. Its protein is CASRGSGQGQETQYF.

This clonotype came up a few times. The chain has TRBV14 and TRBJ2-6; D uncertain. The V end was cut by 2 bases, the J end by 0 bases, with 8 bases between. CDR3 length: 16 amino acids. CDR1 is SGHDN, CDR2 FVKESK, per germline. CDR3 region: CASSQRRPSGANVLTF. CDR3 sequence (DNA): TGTGCCAGCAGCCAACGCAGACCCTCTGGGGCCAACGTCCTGACTTTC. The full variable domain, with the rest looked up from reference TRBV14 and TRBJ2-6, is EAGVTQFPSHSVIEKGQTVTLRCDPISGHDNLYWYRRVMGKEIKFLLHFVKESKQDESGMPNNRFLAERTGGTYSTLKVQPAELEDSGVYFCASSQRRPSGANVLTFGAGSRLTVL.

This clonotype was picked up many times. DNA of the CDR3: TGTGCCAGCAGTTTCGTGGCAGGGCCCACCGGGGAGCTGTTTTTT. Translation: CASSFVAGPTGELFF. The chain couples TRBV12-3 or TRBV12-4 to TRBJ2-2; possibly TRBD1 for D (5 bases). This CDR3 region has 15 residues. Trimming removed 3 bases from V and 4 bases from J, with 12 bases in between.

The V call is TRBV28, the J call TRBJ2-3, with TRBD2 identical over 12 bases. Germline V gene lookup returns CDR1 MDHEN and CDR2 SYDVKM. The junction had 0 bases not matched to a gene; V was cut back by 6 bases and J by 5 bases. This CDR3 comprises 13 residues. The CDR3 DNA is TGTGCCAGCAGACTAGCGGGGGGAGATACGCAGTATTTT. Amino acids: CASRLAGGDTQYF.

This clonotype was picked up many times. The gene calls are TRBV20-1 and TRBJ1-4; weak D call: TRBD1 (5 bases). In germline, CDR1 is DFQATT, CDR2 SNEGSKA (reference sequence). This CDR3 comprises 15 residues. V lost 3 bases and J 3 bases, leaving 14 bases between the germline ends. CDR3 protein: CSARSTVSSNEKLFF. Here the CDR3 DNA reads TGCAGTGCTAGGTCGACAGTATCATCTAATGAAAAACTGTTTTTT.

J is TRBJ1-1 and V is TRBV5-1, with D possibly TRBD1 on 6 matching bases. The CDR3 spans 12 residues. Trimming took off 4 bases at V and 5 bases at J, with 9 bases between the two ends. Looked up from germline, CDR1 is SGHRS and CDR2 is YFSETQ. The CDR3 is CASSPGQTEAFF. In nucleotides, the CDR3 is TGCGCCAGCAGCCCGGGACAAACTGAAGCTTTCTTT.

This clonotype was picked up many times. A junction end diverges from the germline sequence, so it may reflect a read error. V is TRBV4-2 and J is TRBJ1-2, with D perhaps matching TRBD1 (6 bases). CDR1 and CDR2 from the germline V gene are LGHNA and YNFKEQ. This CDR3 has 12 residues. The CDR3 DNA follows: TGTGCCAGCAGCCAAGGGAGCAGGGGCCAGGCCTTC. This translates into CASSQGSRGQAF.

This clonotype was recorded at least ten times. This chain links TRBV9 with TRBJ1-5; D remains unclear. The CDR3 is 14 amino acids. In germline, CDR1 is SGDLS, CDR2 YYNGEE. V was pared by 4 bases and J by 0 bases, with 8 bases between. The CDR3 protein is CASSSEYSNQPQHF. The DNA of the CDR3 is TGTGCCAGCAGCTCGGAGTATAGCAATCAGCCCCAGCATTTT.

The rearrangement joins TRBV28 to TRBJ1-5, with 9 nucleotides matching TRBD1. Germline trimming cut 10 bases from V and 5 bases from J; bases unmatched to any gene: 3. CDR1 and CDR2 from the germline V gene are MDHEN and SYDVKM. The CDR3 consists of 12 residues. The CDR3, as DNA: TGTGCCACCGGGGACAGGGATCAGCCCCAGCATTTT. As protein: CATGDRDQPQHF.

V usage is TRBV7-3 and J usage is TRBJ2-6, with D unclear. Germline CDR1 SGHTA, CDR2 FQGTGA. Trimming removed 1 base from V and 0 bases from J, with 13 bases in between. The CDR3 totals 18 residues. CDR3 in amino acids: CASSLRNTLSSGANVLTF. CDR3 DNA sequence: TGTGCCAGCAGCTTAAGAAATACTTTAAGCTCTGGGGCCAACGTCCTGACTTTC.

This clonotype was observed many times. The chain couples TRBV5-1 to TRBJ2-1, with 13 bases matching TRBD2. CDR3 size: 14 residues. Germline CDR1 SGHRS, CDR2 YFSETQ. V gave up 5 bases and J gave up 4 bases; unmatched junction bases: 0. As DNA, the CDR3 is TGCGCCAGCAGGGGACTAGCGGGGTACAATGAGCAGTTCTTC. It codes for CASRGLAGYNEQFF.

This clonotype was seen a handful of times. The chain couples TRBV7-2 to TRBJ1-6; 9 bases align to TRBD1. With 1 base clipped from V and 17 bases from J, the junction kept 6 bases outside the gene matches. CDR3 length: 13 amino acids. Germline V gene data show CDR1 as SGHTA and CDR2 as FQGNSA. The CDR3 loop is CASSLGQGVTIHF. CDR3 nucleotide sequence: TGTGCCAGCAGCTTAGGACAGGGGGTCACCATCCACTTT.